The clone carrying this T cell receptor (beta chain) came up a few times. Its cognate antigen is unknown. Germline CDR1 reads LNHDA; CDR2 reads SQIVND (reference sequence). CDR3 size: 14 residues. V was pared by 7 bases and J by 0 bases, with 11 bases between. The data were obtained in a study of T cell repertoires in cytomegalovirus infection. About the study: From public TCR beta signatures came an indication of both CMV infection and matching HLA type.

General study points: In two of eight donors, the top clonotype was HLA-C-restricted CMV-specific.

MiXCR, applied by TCRdb to the reads, yields one record per CDR3 protein. In the table there are approximately 750,000 distinct CDR3 sequences, less than 40% of which are singletons. V gene TRBV19 combines with J gene TRBJ2-3; possible D gene TRBD2, 6 bases. Sequencing was carried out using PBMCs. This TCR was recovered from a human donor in good health (CMV status not recorded). Some clones in this sample may be carry-over from other donors' samples. This CDR3 reads CASTRGRSTDTQYF. The CDR3 bases are TGTGCCAGTACCCGGGGGAGGAGCACAGATACGCAGTATTTT.